Below, one T cell receptor (beta chain) is given with its context. The sample comes from a study of CD8+ T cells in alopecia areata. Germline CDR1 and CDR2: SGHAT and FQNNGV. J gave up 5 bases and V 3 bases, and 0 bases lay outside the gene matches. CDR3 size: 12 residues. From PBMCs, CD4+ and CD8+ T cells were sorted. cDNA prepared by RNA extraction and subsequent reverse transcription served as the template for sequencing. TCRdb's table, derived via immunoSEQ multiplex PCR, lists solely in-frame clones and lacks some. The sample includes under 250,000 clones, about 56% seen only once; the top ten take 4% to 6%.

The sequenced material came from CD8+ T cells sorted from blood. The chain employs TRBV11-2 and TRBJ1-1, with 7 bases that match TRBD1. The receptor comes from a human donor in good health. CDR3 region: CASSLGQTEAFF. CDR3 coding DNA: TGTGCCAGCAGCTTGGGACAGACTGAAGCTTTCTTT.